The present TCR beta chain was sequenced within a study of blood T cell repertoires in COVID-19. The CDR3 has 19 amino acids. Germline CDR1 and CDR2: SEHNR and FQNEAQ (reference sequence). The V segment lost 5 bases and the J segment 4 bases; nucleotides outside the gene matches: 18. Sequenced by immunoSEQ multiplex PCR; TCRdb stores in-frame clones only, minus some. The table lists 350,000 or so clones, almost 90% of them singletons. Across about two dozen US areas, participants ranged in age from 18 to 89 years. Source material: PBMCs or T cells enriched from blood (not recorded which). The receptor was isolated from a woman aged 30 to 39 who had been exposed to COVID-19. This chain connects TRBV7-9 to TRBJ1-5; 9 nucleotides align to TRBD1. DNA of the CDR3: TGTGCCAGCAGCCGGAACACAGCCGGGACAGGGCCGAGAAATCAGCCCCAGCATTTT. Amino acids: CASSRNTAGTGPRNQPQHF.